This T cell receptor beta chain is from a study of CD8 T cells in ankylosing spondylitis (dated by TCRdb to the late 2010s). Broadly, across the study: The study set out to find disease-linked TCR variants by profiling T cell receptor beta repertoires in ankylosing spondylitis patients and healthy donors. Samples of peripheral blood were taken, and for ankylosing spondylitis patients, synovial fluid was collected as well. In total, the full study cohort was made up of 100 to 140 healthy donors and more than 20 ankylosing spondylitis patients. The paper's findings and limits, for the study overall: The disease-linked clones were reported as significantly enriched in matched synovial fluid samples from ankylosing spondylitis patients. The disease-linked clones had a CD8+ phenotype and were found at relatively low frequencies in peripheral blood. A TCR beta motif of eight highly homologous amino acid variants appeared characteristic of blood from ankylosing spondylitis patients. Some of the motif variants had been reported before in the synovial fluid and blood of reactive arthritis patients, a finding that suggests common disease-initiation mechanisms.

Via the germline V gene (reference sequence), CDR1 is DFQATT and CDR2 SNEGSKA. Deletion took 0 bases off V and 3 bases off J, with a span of 16 bases between the germline ends. Measured from the cysteine to the phenylalanine, the CDR3 is 16 residues long. The retained sequence is limited to the CDR3, 48 bases, with the frame set at the first base. This clonotype was seen repeatedly, ten times or more. Which antigen it targets is not known. Base qualities were left out, and no much larger clone turns up one base away. Sequencing used an Illumina HiSeq 2500. Quantitative 5'-RACE with molecular barcodes was the method used to prepare the TCR beta libraries. As for the authors' bioinformatics: A new computational method, built on a probabilistic model of VDJ rearrangement, was used to identify disease-linked TCR variants. In TCRdb, the public reads were trimmed at Q25 with fastp and aligned with MiXCR, with productive beta chains retained. Here each entry gathers all rows of one CDR3 protein and keeps the most common genes and DNA. TCRdb, rather than the study authors, made the V and J calls. The sample table shows 200,000 to 300,000 distinct CDR3 sequences, and approximately 24% are seen once. Together, the top ten hold roughly 0.67% of the sample.

The sequence came from a male donor with ankylosing spondylitis or in good health (not recorded which). Specimen: blood, either unsorted or a sorted T cell fraction (not recorded which). The chain is assembled from TRBV20-1 and TRBJ2-3; the D call is tentative, TRBD1 or TRBD2, as each matches 5 bases. The nucleotide sequence reads as follows: TGCAGTGCTAGAGATGATTGGGACGGCGAAACAGATACGCAGTATTTT. It is translated as CSARDDWDGETDTQYF.